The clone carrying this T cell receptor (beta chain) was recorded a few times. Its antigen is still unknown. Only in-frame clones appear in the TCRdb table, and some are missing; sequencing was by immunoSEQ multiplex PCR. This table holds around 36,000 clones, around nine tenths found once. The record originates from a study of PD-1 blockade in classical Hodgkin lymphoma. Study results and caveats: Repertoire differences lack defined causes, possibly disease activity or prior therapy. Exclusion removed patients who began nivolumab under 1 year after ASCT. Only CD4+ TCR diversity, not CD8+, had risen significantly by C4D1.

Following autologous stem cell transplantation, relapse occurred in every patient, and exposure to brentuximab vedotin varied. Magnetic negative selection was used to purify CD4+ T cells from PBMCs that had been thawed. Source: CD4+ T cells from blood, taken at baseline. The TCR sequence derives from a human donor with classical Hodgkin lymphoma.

CDR3 nucleotide sequence: TGTGCCACCAGTACAGGGGGAGATACGCAGTATTTT. Translated: CATSTGGDTQYF. The chain combines TRBV14 with TRBJ2-3; 8 nucleotides agree with TRBD1. V shed 10 bases, J shed 5 bases, and the junction held 5 bases outside the gene matches. The germline V gene encodes CDR1 SGHDN and CDR2 FVKESK. This CDR3 has 12 residues.